A single sample is the source of the 10 T cell receptor beta chains below, sequenced in a study of somatic reversion in DOCK8 deficiency. TRB libraries came from one-step amplicon PCR on about 99 ng genomic DNA with EuroClonality-NGS primers. In TCRdb, the multiplex PCR reads were re-called with MiXCR into one record per CDR3 protein. The sample records about 400 distinct CDR3 sequences, approximately 28% being singletons. Sequencing was done on a sample of blood. These TCRs come from a human donor with DOCK8 deficiency.

This clonotype is termed medium-sized. V usage is TRBV5-6 and J usage is TRBJ1-2; D might be TRBD1 (6 bases). CDR1 is SGHDT, CDR2 YYEEEE, per germline. The CDR3 extends over 14 amino acids. V was shortened by 4 bases and J by 5 bases, with 15 bases between the two germline ends. CDR3 DNA: TGTGCCAGCAGCACCTCGGGGGCATTTTATGGCTACACCTTC. Its translation is CASSTSGAFYGYTF.

V usage is TRBV6-5 and J usage is TRBJ2-7, with TRBD1 matching over 7 bases. J was trimmed by 4 bases and V by 4 bases; bases with no gene match: 7. Germline V lookup: CDR1 MNHEY, CDR2 SVGAGI. The CDR3 is made up of 14 amino acids. The CDR3 DNA sequence: TGTGCCAGCAGTTTGCGACAGGGAACTTACGAGCAGTACTTC. It specifies CASSLRQGTYEQYF.

Of note for this clonotype: The junction differs from germline at one of its ends, possibly a read error. The genes are TRBV2 and TRBJ1-2; D ambiguous. In germline, CDR1 is SNHLY, CDR2 FYNNEI. The CDR3 consists of 15 residues. The DNA for the CDR3 is TGTACCAGCAGTCTCGACCCACTCCCTAACTATGGCTACACCTTC. This sequence encodes CTSSLDPLPNYGYTF. The variable domain in full, with the rest retrieved from reference TRBV2 and TRBJ1-2, is EPEVTQTPSHQVTQMGQEVILRCVPISNHLYFYWYRQILGQKVEFLVSFYNNEISEKSEIFDDQFSVERPDGSNFTLKIRSTKLEDSAMYFCTSSLDPLPNYGYTFGSGTRLTVV.

This clonotype is large in the sample. The V and J genes are TRBV11-2 and TRBJ1-2; TRBD1 aligns across 9 bases. Germline CDR1 and CDR2: SGHAT and FQNNGV. The CDR3 sequence is 14 residues long. Germline trimming cut 7 bases from V and 8 bases from J; bases unmatched to any gene: 11. CDR3 in amino acids: CASTLRQGDRGYTF. CDR3 coding DNA: TGTGCCAGCACTCTTAGACAGGGGGATCGCGGCTACACCTTC.

On this clonotype: It is likely a read error: a sequence one base away is far more abundant. The V and J genes are TRBV30 and TRBJ1-6, with 8 positions matching TRBD1. TRBJ1-1 explains the end of the DNA better; the J call may be wrong. Germline CDR1 and CDR2: GTSNPN and SVGIG (reference sequence). The CDR3 runs to 14 residues. CDR3 DNA sequence: TGTGCCTGGAGTTTACAGGGGGGAAGCGCTGAAGCTTTCTTT. Encoded protein: CAWSLQGGSAEAFF.

This clonotype counts as large. The V call is TRBV10-1, the J call TRBJ1-6; D remains unclear. The assigned J gene may be wrong: the sequence end matches TRBJ1-1 better. CDR1 is WNHNN, CDR2 SYGVQD, per germline (reference sequence). There are 13 residues in the CDR3. The CDR3 here is CASSEPQNTEAFF. Here the CDR3 DNA reads TGCGCCAGCAGTGAGCCCCAAAACACTGAAGCTTTCTTT.

The table lists this clonotype with a few counts. This sequence joins TRBV6-2 or TRBV6-3 and TRBJ1-2, with a tentative D call TRBD1 (6 bases). This CDR3 comprises 13 residues. Trimming cost V 5 bases and J 6 bases, with 13 bases left between them. Germline loops: CDR1 MNHEY, CDR2 SVGEGT. CDR3 sequence reads: CASSTSGDNGYTF. In nucleotides, the CDR3 is TGTGCCAGCAGTACCTCAGGGGACAATGGCTACACCTTC.

This clonotype rates as medium-sized. V usage is TRBV7-9 and J usage is TRBJ1-1; D is uncertain. CDR3 length: 15 amino acids. Germline-derived CDR1 and CDR2 are SEHNR and FQNEAQ (reference sequence). Trimming pared 1 base from V and 1 base from J, leaving 10 bases between. The CDR3 here is CASSLVGPGNTEAFF. The DNA of the CDR3 is TGTGCCAGCAGCTTAGTAGGACCCGGGAACACTGAAGCTTTCTTT.

This clonotype is large by share. The V call is TRBV20-1, the J call TRBJ1-2; maybe TRBD1 (5 bases). The germline CDR1 and CDR2 sequences are DFQATT and SNEGSKA (reference sequence). The CDR3 loop spans 10 amino acids. This CDR3 reads CSATGVGYTF. The CDR3 nucleotides read TGCAGCGCAACGGGGGTTGGCTACACCTTC.

This chain links TRBV19 with TRBJ2-1; 12 bases map to TRBD1. Trimming at V came to 1 base and at J to 9 bases, leaving 4 bases not matched to a gene. The CDR3 extends over 15 amino acids. Germline CDR1 LNHDA, CDR2 SQIVND (reference sequence). CDR3 DNA: TGTGCCAGTAGTATAGGGGGGACAGGGGGCATTGAGCAGTTCTTC. Amino acid sequence: CASSIGGTGGIEQFF.